Listed here is a single TCR beta chain. Its antigen is undetermined. This record comes from a study of cytomegalovirus exposure and HLA in healthy donors. Study-wide results and caveats: An ancestry cluster, one associated with Asian ancestry, reportedly showed fewer N-insertions than the roughly 670-donor mean in a later analysis.

The PCR used 60 Vbeta and 13 Jbeta primers. TCRdb's copy holds only in-frame clones and misses some; the assay was immunoSEQ multiplex PCR. This repertoire shows under 200,000 clones, over 80% found once; its top ten account for over 1.2%. Between the trimmed V and J ends, which lost 2 bases and 0 bases, there was a span of 10 bases. There are 15 residues in the CDR3. Germline V gives CDR1 SGDLS, CDR2 YYNGEE. This receptor was obtained from a girl between 5 and 17 years old in good health and CMV-seropositive. The sample taken for sequencing was PBMCs. V gene TRBV9 combines with J gene TRBJ2-3; maybe TRBD1 (5 bases). CDR3 loop: CASSVDSSSTDTQYF. As DNA, the CDR3 is TGTGCCAGCAGCGTTGACAGCTCTAGCACAGATACGCAGTATTTT.